The 25 T cell receptor beta chains in this list originate from one sample, sequenced in a study of T cells in Graves' hyperthyroidism and ophthalmopathy. What was amplified from RNA transcripts were TCR beta CDR3 regions. The primer set for the first-round RT-PCR of the TCR CDR3 was HTBI. Via MiXCR, TCRdb re-called the multiplex PCR reads, giving one row per CDR3 protein. Of 600,000 or so distinct CDR3 sequences in the sample, 15% to 20% were seen once. Source material: blood. The receptors originated from a woman in her 30s with Graves' hyperthyroidism.

The chain combines TRBV6-1 with TRBJ1-5, with 7 bases fitting TRBD1. Germline trimming cut 6 bases from V and 2 bases from J; bases unmatched to any gene: 7. CDR1 and CDR2 (germline): MNHNS, SASEGT. The CDR3 totals 15 residues. Here the CDR3 reads CASRPDRAGNQPQHF. CDR3 bases: TGTGCCAGCAGACCCGACAGGGCGGGCAATCAGCCCCAGCATTTT.

This clonotype was counted ten times or more. This sequence joins TRBV3-1 and TRBJ2-1; TRBD2 agrees at 8 bases. Unmatched junction bases numbered 8, after V lost 6 bases and J lost 4 bases. Germline V gives CDR1 LGHDT, CDR2 YNNKEL (reference sequence). There are 15 residues in the CDR3. CDR3 sequence reads: CASRTTSEDYNEQFF. As DNA, the CDR3 is TGTGCCAGCAGGACGACTAGCGAAGATTACAATGAGCAGTTCTTC.

V and J are TRBV2 and TRBJ1-6, with 9 bases aligning to TRBD1. V dropped 4 bases and J dropped 10; count of bases not matched to a gene: 8. CDR3 size: 15 residues. Per the germline V gene, CDR1 is SNHLY and CDR2 is FYNNEI. CDR3 in amino acids: CASSVGQGFYSPLHF. CDR3 coding DNA: TGTGCCAGCAGTGTGGGACAGGGATTTTACTCACCCCTCCACTTT. The full variable domain, rest sourced from reference TRBV2 and TRBJ1-6, is EPEVTQTPSHQVTQMGQEVILRCVPISNHLYFYWYRQILGQKVEFLVSFYNNEISEKSEIFDDQFSVERPDGSNFTLKIRSTKLEDSAMYFCASSVGQGFYSPLHFGNGTRLTVT.

This clonotype was detected ten times or more. The chain combines TRBV7-2 with TRBJ2-1; unclear D gene. This CDR3 comprises 14 residues. Germline V gene sequence: CDR1 SGHTA, CDR2 FQGNSA. V shed 5 bases and J shed 4 bases, with 12 bases lying between them. For the CDR3, the DNA is TGTGCCAGCAGCCCCCAGCGCCATTACAATGAGCAGTTCTTC. This gives the protein CASSPQRHYNEQFF.

In this sample, this clonotype turned up many times. The V call is TRBV10-3, the J call TRBJ2-4; TRBD2 matches 13 bases. The CDR3 is 17 residues long. Germline V gene data show CDR1 as ENHRY and CDR2 as SYGVKD. Germline trimming cut 3 bases from V and 9 bases from J; bases unmatched to any gene: 11. The CDR3 here is CAISEQGRTSGSVIQYF. As DNA, the CDR3 is TGTGCCATCAGTGAACAGGGTAGGACTAGCGGGAGTGTCATTCAGTACTTC.

There are many counts of this clonotype. V usage is TRBV12-3 or TRBV12-4 and J usage is TRBJ1-1; D might be TRBD1 (6 bases). The ends were cut back, 6 bases at V and 4 bases at J, with 15 bases in the middle. The CDR3 loop spans 14 amino acids. The chain's CDR3 is CASRQQGGFTEAFF. The DNA of the CDR3 is TGTGCCAGCAGACAGCAAGGGGGGTTCACTGAAGCTTTCTTT.

The chain combines TRBV5-5 with TRBJ1-3, with 7 bases identical to TRBD1. Trimming took 0 bases from V and 8 from J; bases not matched to a gene: 8. The germline CDR1 and CDR2 sequences are SGHKS and YYEKEE (reference sequence). CDR3 size: 15 residues. Here the CDR3 DNA reads TGTGCCAGCAGCTTGGACGGGACAGCCCTTGACACCATATATTTT. It encodes CASSLDGTALDTIYF.

This clonotype was counted at least ten times. The chain couples TRBV2 to TRBJ2-7; possibly TRBD1 for D (6 bases). There are 14 residues in the CDR3. V lost 6 bases, J lost 5 bases, and 17 bases lay in between. CDR1 and CDR2 (germline): SNHLY, FYNNEI. For the CDR3, the DNA is TGTGCCAGCAGCCTACAGGGTAGAGTGGACGAGCAGTACTTC. It is translated as CASSLQGRVDEQYF.

At least ten counts were recorded for this clonotype. This sequence joins TRBV18 and TRBJ2-7, with D perhaps TRBD1 (7 bases). This CDR3 spans 15 amino acids. Germline values: CDR1 KGHSH, CDR2 LQKENI. Trimming took off 0 bases at V and 4 bases at J, with 13 bases between the two ends. CDR3 residues: CASSPPLQGRYEQYF. CDR3 in DNA: TGTGCCAGCTCACCACCTCTACAGGGGAGGTACGAGCAGTACTTC.

This clonotype was detected many times. The chain joins TRBV30 to TRBJ2-5, with D perhaps TRBD1 (5 bases). The CDR3 is 11 amino acids. V lost 2 bases to trimming and J lost 4 bases, with 5 bases between them. Per germline, CDR1 GTSNPN and CDR2 SVGIG (reference sequence). The DNA for the CDR3 is TGTGCCTGGAGTCAGGGAGAGACCCAGTACTTC. Encoded protein: CAWSQGETQYF.

The chain is built from TRBV24-1 and TRBJ1-6; 8 bases map to TRBD1. J was trimmed by 9 bases and V by 7 bases; bases with no gene match: 10. This CDR3 is 15 amino acids long. Per the germline V gene, CDR1 is KGHDR and CDR2 is SFDVKD. Here the CDR3 DNA reads TGTGCCACCAGGGACAGGGTGTTGCCCTCTTCACCCCTCCACTTT. Translated: CATRDRVLPSSPLHF.

The rearrangement joins TRBV7-3 to TRBJ1-2, with a possible D match to TRBD1 (6 bases). The V end lost 6 bases, the J end lost 8 bases, and 25 bases lay between the germline ends. The CDR3 contains 16 residues. Germline V gene lookup returns CDR1 SGHTA and CDR2 FQGTGA. The CDR3 spells CASSKSHGQSTEGYTF. DNA for the CDR3: TGTGCCAGCAGTAAATCTCACGGACAGTCGACGGAGGGCTACACCTTC.

This clonotype has a count of ten or more. The chain links TRBV12-3 or TRBV12-4 to TRBJ2-2; D is unresolved. CDR3 length: 14 residues. Trimming took 6 bases from V and 3 from J, leaving 11 bases between them. The CDR3 bases are TGTGCCAGCAGCCCCACATATCACACCGGGGAGCTGTTTTTT. Its translation is CASSPTYHTGELFF.

This clonotype has a handful of counts. In DNA, the CDR3 is TGCAGTGCTAGTGCGAACAGGGTGCAAGAGACCCAGTACTTC. Protein: CSASANRVQETQYF. The V call is TRBV20-1, the J call TRBJ2-5; the D gene is possibly TRBD1 (6 bases). The CDR3 loop spans 14 amino acids. Germline CDR1 reads DFQATT; CDR2 reads SNEGSKA (reference sequence). V lost 3 bases and J lost 2, with 13 bases in between.

A few counts support this clonotype. This chain uses TRBV2 with TRBJ1-4, with 7 bases lining up with TRBD1. Germline CDR1 is SNHLY and CDR2 is FYNNEI. The V segment lost 6 bases and the J segment 5 bases; nucleotides outside the gene matches: 6. The CDR3 sequence is 14 residues long. CDR3 residues: CASRPGQKNEKLFF. The DNA for the CDR3 is TGTGCCAGCAGACCGGGACAGAAGAATGAAAAACTGTTTTTT.

In nucleotides, the CDR3 is TGTGCCAGCAGCTTTTTGGTTGGAGCCCAAGAGACCCAGTACTTC. Translated, it gives CASSFLVGAQETQYF. The chain has TRBV5-4 and TRBJ2-5; D is unresolved. The CDR3 is made up of 15 amino acids. The V gene's germline CDR1 is SGHNT and CDR2 YYREEE (reference sequence). V lost 2 bases and J lost 1, with 12 bases in between.

Remarks on this clonotype: The final CDR3 position lacks the conserved phenylalanine or tryptophan, pointing to a likely read error. The chain uses TRBV11-2 and TRBJ2-3, with 7 positions matching TRBD2. Losses at the gene ends were 6 bases for V and 2 bases for J; bases not matched to a gene: 8. Germline V CDR1 and CDR2: SGHAT, FQNNGV. The length of the CDR3 is 15 residues. The CDR3 is CASSFWGGITDTQYV. In nucleotides, the CDR3 is TGTGCCAGCAGTTTCTGGGGGGGGATCACAGATACGCAGTATGTT.

The chain combines TRBV5-1 with TRBJ2-7, with a weak D call TRBD1 (5 bases). CDR3 length: 14 residues. Trimming cost V 2 bases and J 3 bases, with 12 bases left between them. CDR1 SGHRS and CDR2 YFSETQ come from the germline V gene. The CDR3 sequence is CASSLRGGHYEQYF. The CDR3 region has the DNA TGCGCCAGCAGCTTAAGGGGCGGCCACTACGAGCAGTACTTC.

This clonotype was detected ten times or more. V is TRBV2 and J is TRBJ1-2, with D maybe TRBD1 (5 bases). CDR3 length: 14 residues. Trimming cost V 6 bases and J 4 bases, with 15 bases left between them. CDR1 and CDR2 from the germline V gene are SNHLY and FYNNEI. Here the CDR3 reads CASSEKGTVYGYTF. The CDR3 DNA reads TGTGCCAGCAGCGAAAAAGGGACGGTCTATGGCTACACCTTC.

Many counts were recorded for this clonotype. The chain combines TRBV12-3 or TRBV12-4 with TRBJ2-6, with D hard to call. The germline V and J ends were trimmed by 5 bases and 0 bases, with 11 bases remaining between them. The CDR3 sequence is 16 residues long. CDR3 residues: CASSLFYFSGANVLTF. CDR3 bases: TGTGCCAGCAGTCTCTTCTACTTCTCTGGGGCCAACGTCCTGACTTTC.

This clonotype was seen many times. The chain couples TRBV12-3 or TRBV12-4 to TRBJ1-1; D gene unclear. Between the trimmed V and J ends, which lost 6 bases and 4 bases, there was a span of 15 bases. The CDR3 is 14 residues long. The CDR3: CASSPTSSSTEAFF. CDR3 in DNA: TGTGCCAGCAGCCCCACCTCCTCGAGCACTGAAGCTTTCTTT.

This clonotype appeared many times. The chain combines TRBV28 with TRBJ1-2, with no clear D. The germline V gene encodes CDR1 MDHEN and CDR2 SYDVKM. V shed 3 bases and J shed 4 bases, with 9 bases lying between them. The CDR3 runs to 13 residues. Written as DNA, the CDR3 is TGTGCCAGCAGTTTGACGGAGGGCTATGGCTACACCTTC. It yields the protein CASSLTEGYGYTF.

The chain combines TRBV29-1 with TRBJ2-1; D remains unclear. This CDR3 is 12 amino acids long. V was cut by 6 bases and J by 8 bases, with 14 bases left in between. Germline loops: CDR1 SQVTM, CDR2 ANQGSEA. CDR3 loop: CSVAWSADEQFF. The CDR3 coding sequence is TGCAGCGTCGCATGGTCAGCCGATGAGCAGTTCTTC.

There are a few counts of this clonotype. This chain uses TRBV7-9 with TRBJ2-4; 8 positions agree with TRBD2. The CDR3 totals 14 residues. V was clipped by 4 bases and J by 5 bases; unmatched bases: 4. The V gene's germline CDR1 is SEHNR and CDR2 FQNEAQ (reference sequence). CDR3 residues: CASSSPGGENIQYF. The CDR3 DNA is TGTGCCAGCAGCTCCCCCGGGGGGGAAAACATTCAGTACTTC.

Many counts were recorded for this clonotype. The chain couples TRBV7-2 to TRBJ2-3, with 8 bases matching TRBD2. CDR1 is SGHTA and CDR2 is FQGNSA in the germline V gene. CDR3 length equals 16 residues. Trimming cost V 4 bases and J 3 bases; bases outside gene matches: 9. The CDR3 DNA reads as TGTGCCAGCAGCTCCACACGGGGACTAGGAACAGATACGCAGTATTTT. As protein: CASSSTRGLGTDTQYF.